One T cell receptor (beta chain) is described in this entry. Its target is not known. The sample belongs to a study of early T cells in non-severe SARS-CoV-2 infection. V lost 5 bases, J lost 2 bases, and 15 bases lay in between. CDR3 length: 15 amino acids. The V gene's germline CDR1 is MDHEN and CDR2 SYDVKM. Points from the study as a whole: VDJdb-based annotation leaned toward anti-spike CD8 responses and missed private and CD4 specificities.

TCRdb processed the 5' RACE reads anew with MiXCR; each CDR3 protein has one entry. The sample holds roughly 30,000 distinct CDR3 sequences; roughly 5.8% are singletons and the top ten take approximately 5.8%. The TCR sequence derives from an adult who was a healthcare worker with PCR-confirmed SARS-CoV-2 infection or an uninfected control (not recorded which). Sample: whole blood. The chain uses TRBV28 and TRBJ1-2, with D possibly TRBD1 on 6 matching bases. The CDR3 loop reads CASSPTGRRNYGYTF. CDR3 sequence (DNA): TGTGCCAGCAGTCCCACAGGGCGGCGGAACTATGGCTACACCTTC.